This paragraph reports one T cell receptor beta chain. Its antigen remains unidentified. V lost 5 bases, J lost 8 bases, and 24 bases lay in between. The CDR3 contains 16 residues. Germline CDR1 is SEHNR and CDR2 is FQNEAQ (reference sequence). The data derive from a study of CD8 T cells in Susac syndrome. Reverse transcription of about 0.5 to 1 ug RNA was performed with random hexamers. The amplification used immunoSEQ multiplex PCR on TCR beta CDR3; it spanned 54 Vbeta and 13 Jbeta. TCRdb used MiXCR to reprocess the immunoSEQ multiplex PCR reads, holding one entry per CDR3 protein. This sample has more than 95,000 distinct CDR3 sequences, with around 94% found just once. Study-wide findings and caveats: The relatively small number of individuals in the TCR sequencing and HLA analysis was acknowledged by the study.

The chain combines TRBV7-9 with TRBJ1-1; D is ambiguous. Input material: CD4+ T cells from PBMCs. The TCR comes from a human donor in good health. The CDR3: CASSPIPGGRTLEAFF. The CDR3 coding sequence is TGTGCCAGCAGCCCCATCCCCGGCGGTAGGACCTTGGAAGCTTTCTTT.